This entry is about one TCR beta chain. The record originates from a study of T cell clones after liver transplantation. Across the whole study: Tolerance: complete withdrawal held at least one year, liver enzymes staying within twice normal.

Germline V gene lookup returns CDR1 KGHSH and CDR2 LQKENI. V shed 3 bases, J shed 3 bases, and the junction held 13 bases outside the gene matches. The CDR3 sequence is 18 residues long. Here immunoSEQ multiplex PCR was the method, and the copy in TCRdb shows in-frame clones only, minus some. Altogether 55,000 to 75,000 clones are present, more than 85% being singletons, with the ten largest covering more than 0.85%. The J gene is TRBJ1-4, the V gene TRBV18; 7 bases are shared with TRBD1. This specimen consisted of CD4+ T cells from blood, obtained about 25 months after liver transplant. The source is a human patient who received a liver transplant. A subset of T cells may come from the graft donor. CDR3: CASSPRRDRAASNEKLFF. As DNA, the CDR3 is TGTGCCAGCTCACCTCGACGCGACAGGGCTGCATCTAATGAAAAACTGTTTTTT.